This TCR beta chain emerged from a study of blood T cell repertoires in COVID-19. This clone appeared a single time. The protocol was immunoSEQ multiplex PCR, while the TCRdb copy is restricted to in-frame clones and leaves out a portion. This table holds about 250,000 clones, 86% found once. Recovered Cohort 3 donors showed two negative PCRs, clearance, or symptom resolution. This clonotype originated in a man aged 40-49 years who had recovered from COVID-19. What was sequenced was PBMCs or T cells enriched from blood (not recorded which).

CDR3 in amino acids: CASTPARVSNQPQHF. The CDR3 DNA is TGTGCCAGCACCCCTGCCAGGGTGAGCAATCAGCCCCAGCATTTT. The gene calls are TRBV6-2 or TRBV6-3 and TRBJ1-5; TRBD1 might be the D (5 bases). The germline V gene has CDR1 MNHEY and CDR2 SVGEGT. Between the trimmed V and J ends, which lost 7 bases and 1 base, there was a span of 14 bases. The CDR3 consists of 15 residues.